These 30 T cell receptor beta chains were sequenced from one sample in a study of blood T cell repertoires in COVID-19. Sequencing was performed with immunoSEQ multiplex PCR; in TCRdb, only in-frame clones are kept and a portion is missing. The top ten clones hold about 18% of a sample with more than 85,000 clones, roughly 87% of them seen once. Sequenced input: peripheral blood. The receptors were sampled from a man older than 75 with acute or convalescent COVID-19.

The gene calls are TRBV5-6 and TRBJ1-1, with D possibly matching TRBD1 (6 bases). The germline gives CDR1 SGHDT, CDR2 YYEEEE. The CDR3 has 16 residues. With 0 bases removed from V and 1 base from J, the gap between germline ends came to 13 bases. CDR3 sequence reads: CASSLAYGTRNTEAFF. In DNA, the CDR3 is TGTGCCAGCAGCTTGGCTTACGGGACACGGAACACTGAAGCTTTCTTT.

The V gene is TRBV30, the J gene TRBJ2-7; D is possibly TRBD2 (5 bases). The V and J ends lost 0 bases and 6 bases respectively, with 18 bases between them. This CDR3 is built from 15 residues. Germline CDR1 and CDR2: GTSNPN and SVGIG (reference sequence). This CDR3 reads CAWSVSIASNGEQYF. In DNA, the CDR3 is TGTGCCTGGAGTGTAAGTATAGCGTCTAACGGCGAGCAGTACTTC.

This clone showed up just once. The gene calls are TRBV5-6 and TRBJ2-4; D might be TRBD1 (6 bases). Germline loops: CDR1 SGHDT, CDR2 YYEEEE. The CDR3 is made up of 15 amino acids. V lost 4 bases, J lost 0 bases, and 11 bases lay in between. The CDR3 here is CASSRQVLAKNIQYF. CDR3 DNA: TGTGCCAGCAGCCGACAGGTTCTAGCCAAAAACATTCAGTACTTC.

Written as DNA, the CDR3 is TGTGCCAGCAGTGACAGGGGCACTAATGAAAAACTGTTTTTT. It encodes CASSDRGTNEKLFF. V is TRBV27 and J is TRBJ1-4; 8 nucleotides line up with TRBD1. Germline lookup yields CDR1 MNHEY and CDR2 SMNVEV (reference sequence). V was clipped by 5 bases and J by 2 bases; unmatched bases: 1. This CDR3 spans 14 amino acids.

The chain employs TRBV6-5 and TRBJ1-4, with D unclear. Germline-derived CDR1 and CDR2 are MNHEY and SVGAGI. The length of the CDR3 is 14 residues. With 2 bases removed from V and 8 bases from J, the gap between germline ends came to 12 bases. The CDR3 DNA reads TGTGCCAGCAGTTACGGGGTCGGGGTAGAAAAACTGTTTTTT. Its protein is CASSYGVGVEKLFF.

The rearrangement links TRBV28 to TRBJ1-3; D perhaps matches TRBD1 (6 bases). The CDR3 is made up of 16 amino acids. Deletions cut 4 bases from V and 4 bases from J, with 17 bases between. Germline V gene sequence: CDR1 MDHEN, CDR2 SYDVKM. CDR3 residues: CASSSPGGAKGNTIYF. The CDR3 bases are TGTGCCAGCAGTTCCCCTGGGGGGGCTAAAGGAAACACCATATATTTT.

The V gene is TRBV9, the J gene TRBJ1-1; TRBD1 agrees at 9 bases. Germline loops: CDR1 SGDLS, CDR2 YYNGEE. The CDR3 totals 13 residues. V gave up 3 bases and J gave up 5 bases; unmatched junction bases: 2. Here the CDR3 reads CASSGGQGTEAFF. CDR3 DNA sequence: TGTGCCAGCAGCGGCGGACAGGGGACTGAAGCTTTCTTT.

A single count supports this clone. The gene calls are TRBV28 and TRBJ1-2; weak D call: TRBD1 (6 bases). CDR1 and CDR2 from the germline V gene are MDHEN and SYDVKM. Trimming removed 5 bases at V and 4 bases at J, with 17 bases between. There are 15 residues in the CDR3. CDR3 loop: CASSPRGGTGYGYTF. The CDR3 coding sequence is TGTGCCAGCAGTCCGAGGGGGGGCACAGGCTATGGCTACACCTTC.

J is TRBJ2-4 and V is TRBV7-8; TRBD1 aligns across 7 bases. J lost 9 bases, V lost 5 bases, and 4 bases had no gene match. Germline lookup yields CDR1 SGHVS and CDR2 FQNEAQ. The CDR3 runs 12 residues. CDR3 nucleotide sequence: TGTGCCAGCAGCCAGGGGGACAGCATTCAGTACTTC. Translating gives CASSQGDSIQYF.

The rearrangement links TRBV29-1 to TRBJ2-2; D perhaps matches TRBD2 (6 bases). Between the trimmed V and J ends, which lost 3 bases and 2 bases, there was a span of 10 bases. Germline CDR1 is SQVTM and CDR2 is ANQGSEA. There are 14 residues in the CDR3. CDR3 sequence: CSVEGGLNTGELFF. The CDR3 bases are TGCAGCGTTGAGGGGGGACTTAACACCGGGGAGCTGTTTTTT.

V gene TRBV7-8 combines with J gene TRBJ2-7, with 9 bases identical to TRBD1. Germline loops: CDR1 SGHVS, CDR2 FQNEAQ. With V trimmed by 5 bases and J by 12 bases, 8 bases remained unmatched. The CDR3 has 12 amino acids. CDR3 sequence (DNA): TGTGCCAGCAGCCAGCGGACAGGGGTTACGTACTTC. Translation gives CASSQRTGVTYF.

The J gene is TRBJ1-2, the V gene TRBV24-1; 9 bases map to TRBD1. Trimming at V came to 4 bases and at J to 8 bases, leaving 22 bases not matched to a gene. Germline CDR1 and CDR2: KGHDR and SFDVKD. This CDR3 spans 19 amino acids. In nucleotides, the CDR3 is TGTGCCACCAGTGACACGGTATACAGGGGGCAGGACCGAGCAGGAGGCTACACCTTC. Translation gives CATSDTVYRGQDRAGGYTF.

The chain links TRBV3-1 (or the pseudogene TRBV3-2) to TRBJ1-6; D unclear. V was cut by 4 bases and J by 0 bases, with 10 bases left in between. Germline assignment: CDR1 LGHDT and CDR2 YNNKEL (reference sequence). There are 16 residues in the CDR3. CDR3 sequence: CASSPSMSSYNSPLHF. For the CDR3, the DNA is TGTGCCAGCAGCCCGTCTATGAGCTCCTATAATTCACCCCTCCACTTT.

The chain couples TRBV5-1 to TRBJ2-5; possible D gene TRBD2, 5 bases. The germline CDR1 and CDR2 sequences are SGHRS and YFSETQ. The length of the CDR3 is 13 residues. V lost 0 bases to trimming and J lost 5 bases, with 8 bases between them. The CDR3 sequence is CASSLGESETQYF. The CDR3, as DNA: TGCGCCAGCAGCTTGGGGGAGTCCGAGACCCAGTACTTC.

In this sample, this clone turned up once. The CDR3 here is CASRIKGGPGANVLTF. DNA of the CDR3: TGTGCCAGCAGGATTAAAGGGGGACCTGGGGCCAACGTCCTGACTTTC. This sequence joins TRBV28 and TRBJ2-6; perhaps TRBD1 as D (6 bases). V lost 6 bases and J lost 2, with 14 bases in between. CDR1 and CDR2 (germline): MDHEN, SYDVKM. This CDR3 has 16 amino acids.

Only a few counts were recorded for this clone. The chain carries TRBV10-1 and TRBJ2-7, with D possibly being TRBD1 (5 bases). Germline values: CDR1 WNHNN, CDR2 SYGVQD (reference sequence). Trimming took 4 bases from V and 5 from J, leaving 18 bases between them. The CDR3 length is 15 residues. Here the CDR3 DNA reads TGCGCCAGCAGTGGGCTGTCAGGGCAGGGCCACGAGCAGTACTTC. It yields the protein CASSGLSGQGHEQYF.

The chain uses TRBV19 and TRBJ2-7; a possible D gene is TRBD1 (6 bases). CDR1 is LNHDA, CDR2 SQIVND, per germline (reference sequence). The CDR3 runs 19 residues. V was shortened by 2 bases and J by 0 bases, with 23 bases between the two germline ends. CDR3 DNA sequence: TGTGCCAGTAGTATACGCACCTGGGGGCAGGGGCGACCCTCCTACGAGCAGTACTTC. This sequence encodes CASSIRTWGQGRPSYEQYF.

The chain has TRBV28 and TRBJ2-7; 11 bases are shared with TRBD2. V dropped 2 bases and J dropped 2; count of bases not matched to a gene: 11. In germline, CDR1 is MDHEN, CDR2 SYDVKM. The length of the CDR3 is 18 residues. CDR3 nucleotides: TGTGCCAGCAGTTTAGGATTGATAGCGGGGGGGCTAACCTACGAGCAGTACTTC. Protein: CASSLGLIAGGLTYEQYF.

The chain uses TRBV6-2 or TRBV6-3 and TRBJ1-5; 8 bases line up with TRBD1. The germline gives CDR1 MNHEY, CDR2 SVGEGT. J was trimmed by 6 bases and V by 5 bases; bases with no gene match: 9. The CDR3 contains 15 residues. DNA of the CDR3: TGTGCCAGCAGTGACCGCACAGGGGGGGCTCAGCCCCAGCATTTT. This codes for CASSDRTGGAQPQHF.

V and J are TRBV27 and TRBJ2-7; 7 bases are shared with TRBD2. The CDR3 totals 15 residues. The germline V gene encodes CDR1 MNHEY and CDR2 SMNVEV (reference sequence). Trimming cost V 5 bases and J 5 bases; bases outside gene matches: 12. The CDR3 DNA follows: TGTGCCAGCAGTCCTATAGCGGGCCTGGGGCACGAGCAGTACTTC. Translated, it gives CASSPIAGLGHEQYF.

The chain joins TRBV4-3 to TRBJ2-7, with 9 bases matching TRBD1. This CDR3 comprises 17 residues. V trimming: 3 bases; J trimming: 3 bases; junction bases outside the gene matches: 12. The germline CDR1 and CDR2 sequences are LGHNA and YSLEER. The CDR3 nucleotides read TGCGCCAGCAGCCAGGGACCTCCGGGACAGGGCTACTACGAGCAGTACTTC. As protein: CASSQGPPGQGYYEQYF.

The V and J genes are TRBV19 and TRBJ2-7; D perhaps matches TRBD1 (6 bases). Between the trimmed V and J ends, which lost 8 bases and 0 bases, there was a span of 11 bases. From germline, CDR1 is LNHDA and CDR2 SQIVND (reference sequence). This CDR3 has 13 amino acids. The CDR3 reads CASHGQSSYEQYF. In DNA, the CDR3 is TGTGCCAGTCACGGACAGAGCTCCTACGAGCAGTACTTC.

The CDR3 sequence is CASSMVLAGGNEQFF. CDR3 DNA: TGTGCCAGTAGTATGGTACTAGCGGGAGGCAATGAGCAGTTCTTC. The V and J genes are TRBV19 and TRBJ2-1, with 12 bases aligning to TRBD2. From germline, CDR1 is LNHDA and CDR2 SQIVND (reference sequence). The CDR3 runs to 15 residues. V lost 3 bases to trimming and J lost 6 bases; unmatched junction nucleotides: 3.

The rearrangement links TRBV7-8 to TRBJ2-7, with 9 bases matching TRBD1. V dropped 6 bases and J dropped 3; count of bases not matched to a gene: 3. The germline gives CDR1 SGHVS, CDR2 FQNEAQ. The CDR3 has 13 amino acids. CDR3 nucleotides: TGTGCCAGCAGAGAGGGACAGGGCTACGAGCAGTACTTC. This translates into CASREGQGYEQYF.

The chain carries TRBV29-1 and TRBJ2-7, with TRBD1 as a possible D gene (5 bases). Germline CDR1 SQVTM, CDR2 ANQGSEA. Trimming took 1 base from V and 8 from J, leaving 12 bases between them. The CDR3 loop spans 12 amino acids. CDR3 sequence: CSVEGGTGQQYF. CDR3 nucleotide sequence: TGCAGCGTTGAAGGGGGAACAGGTCAGCAGTACTTC.

The chain employs TRBV6-5 and TRBJ2-1; D is perhaps TRBD2 (6 bases). V was clipped by 6 bases and J by 0 bases, with 12 bases between them. Germline CDR1 reads MNHEY; CDR2 reads SVGAGI. There are 15 residues in the CDR3. The CDR3 sequence is CASSPGESSYNEQFF. The CDR3 region has the DNA TGTGCCAGCAGCCCGGGGGAAAGCTCCTACAATGAGCAGTTCTTC.

The CDR3 region has the DNA TGTGCCAGCAGCCCAACCGTGGGACAGGGGGGCTACACCTTC. Its protein product is CASSPTVGQGGYTF. The chain carries TRBV5-4 and TRBJ1-2; 10 nucleotides line up with TRBD1. After removal of 4 bases from V and 8 bases from J, the junction contained 8 bases not matched to a gene. There are 14 residues in the CDR3. The germline CDR1 and CDR2 sequences are SGHNT and YYREEE (reference sequence).

The chain combines TRBV5-8 with TRBJ1-2; D gene unclear. V shed 4 bases and J shed 1 base, with 14 bases lying between them. In germline, CDR1 is SGHTS, CDR2 YDEGEE. This CDR3 comprises 15 residues. CDR3 DNA: TGTGCCAGCAGCCCGAATAGCGGCTTTAACTATGGCTACACCTTC. It codes for CASSPNSGFNYGYTF.

This chain joins TRBV10-2 and TRBJ2-1; TRBD2 aligns across 11 bases. V lost 3 bases and J lost 7; bases outside the gene matches: 5. Germline V gene sequence: CDR1 WSHSY, CDR2 SAAADI. The CDR3 sequence is 15 residues long. DNA for the CDR3: TGCGCCAGCAGTGAACTAGCGGGAGCTTGGAATGAGCAGTTCTTC. Its translation: CASSELAGAWNEQFF.

This chain joins TRBV4-3 and TRBJ2-7, with 8 positions matching TRBD1. The CDR3 contains 14 residues. V lost 4 bases, J lost 4 bases, and 6 bases stayed unmatched. Per germline, CDR1 LGHNA and CDR2 YSLEER. For the CDR3, the DNA is TGCGCCAGCAGCCCAGGAAACAGGGGGTACGAGCAGTACTTC. It encodes CASSPGNRGYEQYF.